This is a list of T cell receptor beta chains from one sample in a study of CD8 T cells in Susac syndrome. One entry per CDR3 protein results from TCRdb running MiXCR on the immunoSEQ multiplex PCR reads. The repertoire holds 150,000 to 200,000 distinct CDR3 sequences, with 90% to 95% as singletons. The sequenced sample was CD4+ T cells from PBMCs. The source is a human donor in good health. CDR3s include the opening cysteine and the closing phenylalanine or tryptophan. Each record gives: D gene, clone size, V gene, J gene, CDR3 protein, CDR3 DNA. The D gene is left open where the match is weak. Not all rows give a size; the values are once, few, many and, for expanded clones, a class.

d_gene: .; abundance: .; v_gene: TRBV20-1; j_gene: TRBJ1-5; CDR3aa: CSAEGSGNQPQHF; CDR3nt: TGCAGTGCTGAGGGCTCTGGCAATCAGCCCCAGCATTTT
d_gene: TRBD2; abundance: .; v_gene: TRBV7-2; j_gene: TRBJ2-5; CDR3aa: CASSRAGLGETQYF; CDR3nt: TGTGCCAGCAGCCGAGCGGGGTTAGGCGAGACCCAGTACTTC
d_gene: .; abundance: .; v_gene: TRBV20-1; j_gene: TRBJ1-5; CDR3aa: CSARNRAHQPQHF; CDR3nt: TGCAGTGCTAGGAACAGGGCCCATCAGCCCCAGCATTTT
d_gene: .; abundance: once; v_gene: TRBV3-1; j_gene: TRBJ2-7; CDR3aa: CASSHSNKYEQYF; CDR3nt: TGTGCCAGCAGCCATTCAAACAAGTACGAGCAGTACTTC
d_gene: TRBD2; abundance: .; v_gene: TRBV3-1; j_gene: TRBJ2-3; CDR3aa: CASSPTSGVGTTDTQYF; CDR3nt: TGTGCCAGCAGCCCGACTAGCGGGGTGGGCACCACAGATACGCAGTATTTT
d_gene: .; abundance: .; v_gene: TRBV24-1; j_gene: TRBJ2-1; CDR3aa: CATSDRYNEQFF; CDR3nt: TGTGCCACCAGTGATCGGTACAATGAGCAGTTCTTC
d_gene: .; abundance: .; v_gene: TRBV4-2; j_gene: TRBJ2-7; CDR3aa: CASSQEWGGQTYEQYF; CDR3nt: TGTGCCAGCAGCCAAGAGTGGGGAGGCCAGACCTACGAGCAGTACTTC
d_gene: .; abundance: .; v_gene: TRBV5-1; j_gene: TRBJ2-7; CDR3aa: CASSGGSANHPYEQYF; CDR3nt: TGCGCCAGCAGCGGGGGGAGTGCCAACCATCCCTACGAGCAGTACTTC
d_gene: TRBD1; abundance: .; v_gene: TRBV7-9; j_gene: TRBJ2-2; CDR3aa: CASPGTGSLDTGELFF; CDR3nt: TGTGCCAGCCCCGGGACAGGGAGTTTGGACACCGGGGAGCTGTTTTTT
d_gene: .; abundance: .; v_gene: TRBV2; j_gene: TRBJ2-7; CDR3aa: CASSEQALSYEQYF; CDR3nt: TGTGCCAGCAGTGAACAGGCCCTATCCTACGAGCAGTACTTC
d_gene: TRBD1; abundance: once; v_gene: TRBV24-1; j_gene: TRBJ2-3; CDR3aa: CATSVTGQGSTDTQYF; CDR3nt: TGTGCCACCAGTGTAACGGGACAGGGGAGCACAGATACGCAGTATTTT
d_gene: TRBD2; abundance: .; v_gene: TRBV20-1; j_gene: TRBJ2-1; CDR3aa: CSARRSSGGQDNEQFF; CDR3nt: TGCAGTGCTAGAAGGTCTAGCGGGGGCCAAGACAATGAGCAGTTCTTC
d_gene: TRBD1; abundance: .; v_gene: TRBV27; j_gene: TRBJ2-7; CDR3aa: CASSRFPGQGPYEQYF; CDR3nt: TGTGCCAGCAGCCGTTTCCCGGGACAGGGTCCCTACGAGCAGTACTTC
d_gene: TRBD1; abundance: .; v_gene: TRBV4-2; j_gene: TRBJ2-5; CDR3aa: CASSHDGQGAWETQYF; CDR3nt: TGTGCCAGCAGCCACGATGGACAGGGGGCCTGGGAGACCCAGTACTTC
d_gene: .; abundance: .; v_gene: TRBV20-1; j_gene: TRBJ1-1; CDR3aa: CSADVAGRARMGAFF; CDR3nt: TGCAGTGCCGATGTCGCTGGCAGGGCGCGGATGGGAGCTTTCTTT
d_gene: TRBD2; abundance: .; v_gene: TRBV6-5; j_gene: TRBJ2-7; CDR3aa: CASSYPTTGRGGSNEQYF; CDR3nt: TGTGCCAGCAGTTACCCGACCACGGGGCGGGGGGGTAGTAACGAGCAGTACTTC
d_gene: TRBD1; abundance: .; v_gene: TRBV25-1; j_gene: TRBJ2-5; CDR3aa: CASSTPFGQGQETQYF; CDR3nt: TGTGCCAGCAGCACACCCTTCGGACAGGGACAAGAGACCCAGTACTTC
d_gene: TRBD1; abundance: .; v_gene: TRBV27; j_gene: TRBJ1-2; CDR3aa: CASSLSGTGGFYGYTF; CDR3nt: TGTGCCAGCAGTCTCTCGGGGACAGGGGGTTTCTATGGCTACACCTTC
d_gene: .; abundance: .; v_gene: TRBV20-1; j_gene: TRBJ2-7; CDR3aa: CSARGHTYEQYF; CDR3nt: TGCAGTGCTAGAGGACACACCTACGAGCAGTACTTC
d_gene: TRBD1; abundance: .; v_gene: TRBV5-1; j_gene: TRBJ2-5; CDR3aa: CASSEGAGETQYF; CDR3nt: TGCGCCAGCAGCGAGGGGGCAGGGGAGACCCAGTACTTC
d_gene: .; abundance: few; v_gene: TRBV18; j_gene: TRBJ2-7; CDR3aa: CASSTGNSYEQYF; CDR3nt: TGTGCCAGCTCAACAGGGAACTCCTACGAGCAGTACTTC
d_gene: TRBD1; abundance: .; v_gene: TRBV3-1; j_gene: TRBJ1-4; CDR3aa: CASSLTGEEKLFF; CDR3nt: TGTGCCAGCAGCCTGACAGGGGAAGAAAAACTGTTTTTT
d_gene: .; abundance: .; v_gene: TRBV11-1; j_gene: TRBJ2-7; CDR3aa: CASSWGLADYEQYF; CDR3nt: TGTGCCAGCAGTTGGGGACTGGCTGACTACGAGCAGTACTTC
d_gene: TRBD2; abundance: .; v_gene: TRBV5-1; j_gene: TRBJ2-5; CDR3aa: CASSSGTTPEETQYF; CDR3nt: TGCGCCAGCAGCTCCGGGACTACCCCCGAAGAGACCCAGTACTTC
d_gene: .; abundance: .; v_gene: TRBV29-1; j_gene: TRBJ1-2; CDR3aa: CSVEGDRSHYGYTF; CDR3nt: TGCAGCGTTGAAGGCGACAGGAGTCACTATGGCTACACCTTC
d_gene: .; abundance: .; v_gene: TRBV3-1; j_gene: TRBJ1-2; CDR3aa: CASSLRGRGGYTF; CDR3nt: TGTGCCAGCAGCCTCCGGGGGCGCGGAGGCTACACCTTC
d_gene: TRBD2; abundance: .; v_gene: TRBV30; j_gene: TRBJ2-3; CDR3aa: CAWTEGLAGHTDTQYF; CDR3nt: TGTGCCTGGACCGAGGGACTAGCGGGGCACACAGATACGCAGTATTTT
d_gene: TRBD1; abundance: .; v_gene: TRBV20-1; j_gene: TRBJ1-6; CDR3aa: CSARDVRTGENSPLHF; CDR3nt: TGCAGTGCTAGAGATGTAAGGACAGGGGAAAATTCACCCCTCCACTTT
d_gene: TRBD2; abundance: .; v_gene: TRBV7-2; j_gene: TRBJ2-3; CDR3aa: CASSLLGASGGLDTQYF; CDR3nt: TGTGCCAGCAGCTTATTGGGAGCTAGCGGGGGGCTGGATACGCAGTATTTT
d_gene: TRBD1; abundance: .; v_gene: TRBV30; j_gene: TRBJ2-2; CDR3aa: CAWRRTGVTGELFF; CDR3nt: TGTGCCTGGAGACGGACAGGGGTGACCGGGGAGCTGTTTTTT
d_gene: .; abundance: once; v_gene: TRBV3-1; j_gene: TRBJ1-5; CDR3aa: CASSPRGGVRQPQHF; CDR3nt: TGTGCCAGCAGCCCCCGTGGCGGGGTAAGGCAGCCCCAGCATTTT
d_gene: .; abundance: .; v_gene: TRBV3-1; j_gene: TRBJ2-5; CDR3aa: CASSQELAGDQETQYF; CDR3nt: TGTGCCAGCAGCCAAGAGTTGGCCGGGGATCAAGAGACCCAGTACTTC
d_gene: TRBD1; abundance: few; v_gene: TRBV12-3/TRBV12-4; j_gene: TRBJ2-5; CDR3aa: CASRTTGEETQYF; CDR3nt: TGTGCCAGCAGGACAACAGGGGAAGAGACCCAGTACTTC
d_gene: .; abundance: .; v_gene: TRBV20-1; j_gene: TRBJ2-5; CDR3aa: CSASRQQETQYF; CDR3nt: TGCAGTGCTAGCAGACAGCAAGAGACCCAGTACTTC
d_gene: TRBD1; abundance: .; v_gene: TRBV30; j_gene: TRBJ1-2; CDR3aa: CAWATGGRVDYGYTF; CDR3nt: TGTGCCTGGGCGACAGGGGGCCGAGTTGACTATGGCTACACCTTC
d_gene: TRBD1; abundance: .; v_gene: TRBV3-1; j_gene: TRBJ2-7; CDR3aa: CASSLRGQGAYEQYF; CDR3nt: TGTGCCAGCAGCCTCCGAGGACAGGGGGCCTACGAGCAGTACTTC
d_gene: .; abundance: .; v_gene: TRBV3-1; j_gene: TRBJ2-3; CDR3aa: CASSQAQKKYF; CDR3nt: TGTGCCAGCAGCCAAGCACAGAAGAAGTATTTT
d_gene: .; abundance: .; v_gene: TRBV4-1; j_gene: TRBJ2-1; CDR3aa: CASSQDIGGPSYNEQFF; CDR3nt: TGCGCCAGCAGCCAAGATATCGGGGGGCCATCCTACAATGAGCAGTTCTTC
d_gene: .; abundance: .; v_gene: TRBV30; j_gene: TRBJ1-3; CDR3aa: CAWSAAWVPHTSQLGNTIYF; CDR3nt: TGTGCCTGGAGTGCCGCCTGGGTTCCCCACACCAGTCAACTTGGAAACACCATATATTTT
d_gene: .; abundance: once; v_gene: TRBV30; j_gene: TRBJ2-1; CDR3aa: CACASRDNEQFF; CDR3nt: TGTGCCTGTGCTTCGCGGGACAATGAGCAGTTCTTC
d_gene: TRBD1; abundance: .; v_gene: TRBV12-3/TRBV12-4; j_gene: TRBJ1-5; CDR3aa: CASSPGQASNQPQHF; CDR3nt: TGTGCCAGCAGTCCCGGACAGGCTAGCAATCAGCCCCAGCATTTT
d_gene: .; abundance: .; v_gene: TRBV5-4; j_gene: TRBJ2-5; CDR3aa: CASSTDGQETQYF; CDR3nt: TGTGCCAGCAGCACGGACGGCCAAGAGACCCAGTACTTC
d_gene: .; abundance: .; v_gene: TRBV11-1; j_gene: TRBJ2-3; CDR3aa: CASSPQTDTQYF; CDR3nt: TGTGCCAGCAGCCCACAGACAGATACGCAGTATTTT
d_gene: .; abundance: few; v_gene: TRBV27; j_gene: TRBJ1-1; CDR3aa: CASSLGGLNTEAFF; CDR3nt: TGTGCCAGCAGCCTAGGGGGGTTAAACACTGAAGCTTTCTTT
d_gene: .; abundance: many; v_gene: TRBV3-1; j_gene: TRBJ1-5; CDR3aa: CASSQDGNQPQHF; CDR3nt: TGCGCCAGCAGCCAGGATGGGAATCAGCCCCAGCATTTT
d_gene: .; abundance: .; v_gene: TRBV20-1; j_gene: TRBJ2-1; CDR3aa: CSAEGLLHNEQFF; CDR3nt: TGCAGTGCAGAGGGACTCCTACACAATGAGCAGTTCTTC
d_gene: TRBD2; abundance: .; v_gene: TRBV29-1; j_gene: TRBJ2-1; CDR3aa: CSATLGSGGAYNEQFF; CDR3nt: TGCAGCGCCACTCTCGGGAGCGGGGGGGCCTACAATGAGCAGTTCTTC
d_gene: .; abundance: .; v_gene: TRBV12-5; j_gene: TRBJ2-2; CDR3aa: CASGLVRSGELFF; CDR3nt: TGTGCTAGTGGTTTGGTACGGAGCGGGGAGCTGTTTTTT
d_gene: TRBD1; abundance: .; v_gene: TRBV2; j_gene: TRBJ1-2; CDR3aa: CASSGDRVNYGYTF; CDR3nt: TGTGCCAGCAGCGGGGACAGGGTGAACTATGGCTACACCTTC
d_gene: TRBD2; abundance: .; v_gene: TRBV2; j_gene: TRBJ2-5; CDR3aa: CASSGGGVGETQYF; CDR3nt: TGTGCCAGCAGTGGGGGGGGAGTCGGAGAGACCCAGTACTTC
d_gene: TRBD1; abundance: .; v_gene: TRBV20-1; j_gene: TRBJ1-1; CDR3aa: CSPSTGEAFF; CDR3nt: TGCAGTCCCTCGACAGGGGAAGCTTTCTTT
d_gene: .; abundance: .; v_gene: TRBV5-1; j_gene: TRBJ2-3; CDR3aa: CASREASPDTQYF; CDR3nt: TGCGCCAGCAGGGAGGCATCCCCAGATACGCAGTATTTT
d_gene: .; abundance: .; v_gene: TRBV15; j_gene: TRBJ2-2; CDR3aa: CATSRAGGNTGELFF; CDR3nt: TGTGCCACCAGCAGAGCCGGGGGTAACACCGGGGAGCTGTTTTTT
d_gene: TRBD2; abundance: .; v_gene: TRBV6-5; j_gene: TRBJ2-5; CDR3aa: CASSYLKAGGRGTQYF; CDR3nt: TGTGCCAGCAGTTACTTAAAGGCGGGGGGCCGTGGGACCCAGTACTTC
d_gene: .; abundance: .; v_gene: TRBV20-1; j_gene: TRBJ1-1; CDR3aa: CSARDGDTEAFF; CDR3nt: TGCAGTGCTAGAGATGGAGACACCGAAGCTTTCTTT